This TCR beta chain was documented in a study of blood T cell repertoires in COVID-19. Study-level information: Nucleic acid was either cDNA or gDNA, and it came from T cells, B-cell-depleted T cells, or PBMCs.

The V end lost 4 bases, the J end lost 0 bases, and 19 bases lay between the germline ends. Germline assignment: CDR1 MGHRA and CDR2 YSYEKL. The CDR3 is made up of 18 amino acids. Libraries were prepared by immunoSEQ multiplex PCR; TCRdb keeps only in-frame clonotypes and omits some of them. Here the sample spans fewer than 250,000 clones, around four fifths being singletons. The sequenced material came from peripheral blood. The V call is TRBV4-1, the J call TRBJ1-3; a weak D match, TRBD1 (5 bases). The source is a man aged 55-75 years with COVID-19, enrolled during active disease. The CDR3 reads CASSPRLSSQGSGNTIYF. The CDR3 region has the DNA TGCGCCAGCAGCCCGCGATTAAGTTCTCAGGGCTCTGGAAACACCATATATTTT.